A single sample gave rise to the 7 T cell receptor beta chains below, sequenced in a study of response to subunit inactivated influenza vaccine. TCRdb fed the RT-PCR reads into MiXCR, producing one record per CDR3 protein. The sample lists some 540,000 distinct CDR3 sequences, roughly 23% occurring once. These data were also reused for a study on T cells expressing NK-cell markers. That study reports: TCR beta cDNA was made by 5'RACE template switching with UMIs.

The sequencing here drew on CD4+ T cells sorted from PBMCs, taken roughly 12 days after vaccination. These receptors were collected from a man between 45 and 60 years old who received an inactivated influenza vaccine.

V and J are TRBV20-1 and TRBJ1-2, with D uncertain. The CDR3 sequence is 12 residues long. V lost 6 bases, J lost 8 bases, and 16 bases lay in between. From germline, CDR1 is DFQATT and CDR2 SNEGSKA (reference sequence). CDR3 loop: CSAQGPATGYTF. For the CDR3, the DNA is TGCAGTGCCCAAGGCCCAGCAACAGGCTACACCTTC.

This clonotype was seen only a few times. The chain uses TRBV20-1 and TRBJ1-5; 7 bases fit TRBD1. The germline CDR1 and CDR2 sequences are DFQATT and SNEGSKA (reference sequence). The CDR3 runs to 18 residues. V was clipped by 6 bases and J by 0 bases; unmatched bases: 17. CDR3 in amino acids: CSALRGGTARFSNQPQHF. The CDR3 DNA is TGCAGTGCCCTCAGGGGGGGGACAGCCCGGTTTAGCAATCAGCCCCAGCATTTT.

A note on this clonotype: At one boundary the junction diverges from the germline segment, which might be a read error. The chain carries TRBV7-2 and TRBJ2-4; D may correspond to TRBD1 or TRBD2 (5 bases each). The CDR3 runs to 14 residues. The germline CDR1 and CDR2 sequences are SGHTA and FQGNSA. CDR3 region: CASSSQSNPGPVDF. For the CDR3, the DNA is TGTGCCAGCAGCTCACAATCTAATCCGGGGCCGGTGGACTTC.

The chain has TRBV27 and TRBJ2-5, with D tentatively TRBD2 (7 bases). This CDR3 has 14 residues. Germline CDR1 and CDR2: MNHEY and SMNVEV (reference sequence). The V and J ends lost 3 bases and 6 bases respectively, with 14 bases between them. The CDR3 DNA is TGTGCCAGCAGTTTCTCTGCGGGGGCACAGACCCAGTACTTC. This translates into CASSFSAGAQTQYF.

This clonotype was seen at least ten times. The gene calls are TRBV5-1 and TRBJ1-4; tentative D call: TRBD1 (5 bases). With 0 bases removed from V and 2 bases from J, the gap between germline ends came to 14 bases. CDR3 length: 17 residues. Germline V CDR1 and CDR2: SGHRS, YFSETQ. The CDR3 sequence: CASSLARDRSTNEKLFF. The CDR3 coding sequence is TGCGCCAGCAGCTTGGCCCGGGACCGTTCGACTAATGAAAAACTGTTTTTT.

The chain links TRBV15 to TRBJ1-4, with D possibly being TRBD1 (6 bases). Germline CDR1 and CDR2: LNHNV and YYDKDF (reference sequence). CDR3 length: 14 amino acids. The V end lost 0 bases, the J end lost 11 bases, and 13 bases lay between the germline ends. The CDR3 coding sequence is TGTGCCACCAGCAGAGACAGGGGCGGCTCCAAACTGTTTTTT. This translates into CATSRDRGGSKLFF. The full variable domain, rest sourced from reference TRBV15 and TRBJ1-4, is DAMVIQNPRYQVTQFGKPVTLSCSQTLNHNVMYWYQQKSSQAPKLLFHYYDKDFNNEADTPDNFQSRRPNTSFCFLDIRSPGLGDTAMYLCATSRDRGGSKLFFGSGTQLSVL.

This clonotype appeared many times. This rearrangement joins TRBV28 to TRBJ1-5; the D gene is possibly TRBD1 (6 bases). The V gene's germline CDR1 is MDHEN and CDR2 SYDVKM. CDR3 length equals 15 residues. The V gene lost 6 bases and the J gene lost 4 bases, with 16 bases spanning the gap. The CDR3 reads CASSREGVENQPQHF. CDR3 DNA sequence: TGTGCCAGCAGCCGCGAGGGGGTAGAAAATCAGCCCCAGCATTTT. The complete variable domain, with remaining parts taken from reference TRBV28 and TRBJ1-5, reads DVKVTQSSRYLVKRTGEKVFLECVQDMDHENMFWYRQDPGLGLRLIYFSYDVKMKEKGDIPEGYSVSREKKERFSLILESASTNQTSMYLCASSREGVENQPQHFGDGTRLSIL.